The rows below give T cell receptor beta chains drawn from one sample of a study of circulating CD8 cells and anti-PD-1 response in melanoma. From the reads, TCRdb called clonotypes with MiXCR, one entry per CDR3 protein. The sample has some 66 distinct CDR3 sequences. The sequenced sample was CD8+ T cells from PBMCs, obtained at baseline or after one month of anti-PD-1 therapy (not recorded which). The receptors were sampled from a human donor with melanoma. Each CDR3 is given without its conserved first and last residue.

V	J	CDR3
TRBV7-2	TRBJ2-5	ASSFVRGLARETQY
TRBV2	TRBJ1-1	ASSEERAEAF
TRBV19	TRBJ2-4	ASRDSLGNIQY
TRBV19	TRBJ2-2	ASSDQGAGELF
TRBV12-3/TRBV12-4	TRBJ2-7	ASNPGLGNEQY
TRBV4-3	TRBJ1-1	ASSHGLLNTEAF
TRBV19	TRBJ2-7	ASSLTGGGEQY
TRBV14	TRBJ2-1	ASSQGTPSSYNEQF
TRBV23-1	TRBJ2-3	ASSRLDRDRGLV
TRBV6-5	TRBJ1-1	ASSYLPPVDTDAF
TRBV28	TRBJ2-5	ASTSGRETQY
TRBV2	TRBJ2-1	ASSEIRNNEQF
TRBV27	TRBJ1-1	ASSFLGIGTEAF
TRBV19	TRBJ2-7	ASSSGGYYEQY